This T cell receptor beta chain came from a study of blood T cell repertoires in COVID-19. Turning to the study itself: Collection of acute and convalescent COVID-19 samples took place in the United States, Italy and Spain.

The germline V gene has CDR1 SEHNR and CDR2 FQNEAQ (reference sequence). Trimming took off 3 bases at V and 8 bases at J, with 5 bases between the two ends. The CDR3 sequence is 11 residues long. How the authors handled the data: Estimated nucleated cell counts came from reference gene primer amplification. The method was immunoSEQ multiplex PCR; TCRdb's version includes in-frame clones alone and lacks a portion of them. V, J and clone size are taken as reported in that table, and D and trimming were inferred from the DNA itself. Of about 300,000 clones in the sample, 84% were seen once. This clonotype originated in a human donor with COVID-19, enrolled during active disease. The donor label of this sample is uncertain. The source material was peripheral blood. This rearrangement joins TRBV7-9 to TRBJ1-3; D is undetermined. CDR3: CASSFGYTIYF. The DNA for the CDR3 is TGTGCCAGCAGCTTCGGGTACACCATATATTTT.